These T cell receptor beta chains were read from a single sample in a study of preoperative IRX-2 immunotherapy in early breast cancer. Assay used: immunoSEQ multiplex PCR; TCRdb lists only in-frame clones, some missing. Of roughly 93,000 clones in the sample, roughly 85% were seen once. Sequencing was performed on tumor tissue, taken after IRX-2 immunotherapy. The receptors here all came from a human donor with breast cancer. CDR3s include the opening cysteine and the closing phenylalanine or tryptophan. A D gene is named only where the DNA matches it firmly. Clone size, where shown, is once, few, many, or a class for clones that have expanded.

d_gene	v_gene	j_gene	abundance	CDR3aa	CDR3nt
-	TRBV11-3	TRBJ1-1	few	CASSLRSPHSEAFF	TGTGCCAGCAGCTTACGTTCCCCCCACAGTGAAGCTTTCTTT
TRBD1	TRBV5-1	TRBJ1-4	-	CASSDIQGDNEKLFF	TGCGCCAGCAGCGATATCCAGGGGGATAATGAAAAACTGTTTTTT
TRBD1	TRBV2	TRBJ1-5	-	CASRTGQDEQPQHF	TGTGCCAGCAGGACCGGACAGGATGAACAGCCCCAGCATTTT
TRBD1	TRBV29-1	TRBJ2-7	-	CSVEQGAEYEQYF	TGCAGCGTTGAACAGGGGGCCGAATACGAGCAGTACTTC
TRBD2	TRBV6-8	TRBJ2-7	-	CASSYSPSGSYEQYF	TGTGCCAGCAGTTACTCTCCTAGCGGGTCGTACGAGCAGTACTTC
-	TRBV15	TRBJ2-4	-	CATSKSGTRGDIQYF	TGTGCCACCAGCAAGAGTGGGACCCGAGGGGACATTCAGTACTTC
TRBD1	TRBV5-1	TRBJ1-1	-	CASSPQGVVGTEAFF	TGCGCCAGCAGTCCACAGGGGGTAGTAGGCACTGAAGCTTTCTTT
-	TRBV11-3	TRBJ1-1	-	CASSLGGPLNTEAFF	TGTGCCAGCAGCTTGGGCGGACCCCTGAACACTGAAGCTTTCTTT
-	TRBV18	TRBJ2-3	-	CASSPPIPSTDTQYF	TGTGCCAGCTCACCTCCCATACCTAGCACAGATACGCAGTATTTT
-	TRBV11-3	TRBJ2-3	-	CASSFGQLPNTDTQYF	TGTGCCAGCAGCTTTGGACAGCTCCCTAACACAGATACGCAGTATTTT
TRBD1	TRBV14	TRBJ1-2	once	CASSQARGRGPNYGYTF	TGTGCCAGCAGCCAAGCCAGGGGGCGAGGGCCTAACTATGGCTACACCTTC
-	TRBV19	TRBJ1-5	-	CASRGDWVNQPQHF	TGTGCCAGTAGGGGAGATTGGGTGAATCAGCCCCAGCATTTT
-	TRBV6-8	TRBJ1-1	few	CASRAGAVRLNTEAFF	TGTGCCAGCAGGGCAGGGGCCGTAAGACTGAACACTGAAGCTTTCTTT
TRBD2	TRBV6-7	TRBJ2-1	-	CASKTSGYNEQFF	TGTGCCAGCAAGACTAGCGGTTACAATGAGCAGTTCTTC
-	TRBV30	TRBJ1-3	-	CAWRGSGLGGNTIYF	TGTGCCTGGAGGGGGTCAGGGCTAGGTGGAAACACCATATATTTT
TRBD1	TRBV6-8	TRBJ2-7	once	CASSYSNQGAGEQYF	TGTGCCAGCAGTTACAGCAACCAGGGGGCAGGGGAGCAGTACTTC
TRBD1	TRBV6-8	TRBJ1-5	-	CASSGTGGVQPQHF	TGTGCCAGCAGTGGAACAGGGGGCGTTCAGCCCCAGCATTTT